A selection of T cell receptor beta chains follows, all from one sample in a study of regulatory T cells in long-lasting Graves disease. TCRdb used MiXCR to reprocess the multiplex PCR reads, holding one entry per CDR3 protein. The sample holds roughly 450,000 distinct CDR3 sequences, more than 20% seen once. Sample: peripheral blood mononuclear cells (PBMCs), taken when the disease was refractory, from a patient treated with antithyroid drugs. The receptors come from a female donor with Graves disease. CDR3s include the opening cysteine and the closing phenylalanine or tryptophan. The D gene is left open where the match is weak. Size is omitted from some rows. Given values are once, few, many or a class for expanded clones.

v_gene	j_gene	abundance	d_gene	CDR3nt	CDR3aa
TRBV5-1	TRBJ2-7	NA	TRBD2	TGCGCCAGCAGCGGTAGCGGGAGTGGGTACGAGCAGTACTTC	CASSGSGSGYEQYF
TRBV12-5	TRBJ2-1	NA	TRBD2	TGTGCTAGTGGTTTGGTACTGTGGGGCGGGAGGCAACCTAATGAGCAGTTCTTC	CASGLVLWGGRQPNEQFF
TRBV28	TRBJ1-5	many	NA	TGTGCCAGCAGTTTAGGCACTACATACAATCAGCCCCAGCATTTT	CASSLGTTYNQPQHF
TRBV9	TRBJ1-1	NA	TRBD1	TGTGCCAGCACCCTACTAGGGACAGGGGGTAGGGGCACTGAAGCTTTCTTT	CASTLLGTGGRGTEAFF
TRBV6-5	TRBJ1-6	NA	NA	TGTGCCAGCAGTTTCGACGGACTATCACCCCTCCACTTT	CASSFDGLSPLHF
TRBV11-2	TRBJ1-1	many	TRBD1	TGTGCCAGCGCCAAAGGTGGACAGGGAGAAGCTTTCTTT	CASAKGGQGEAFF
TRBV6-2/TRBV6-3	TRBJ1-1	many	NA	TGTGCCAGCAGTGAAGCAGGATTGAGAACTGAAGCTTTCTTT	CASSEAGLRTEAFF
TRBV28	TRBJ1-2	NA	NA	TGTGCCACACAGGCATACTATGGCTACACCTTC	CATQAYYGYTF
TRBV24-1	TRBJ1-2	few	NA	TGTGCCACCAGTGCAGCAGGGAAAGGCTACACCTTC	CATSAAGKGYTF
TRBV6-2/TRBV6-3	TRBJ2-3	NA	TRBD2	TGTGCCAGCAGCGACCCCGGACTAGCAGATACGCAGTATTTT	CASSDPGLADTQYF
TRBV7-9	TRBJ1-5	NA	NA	TGTGCCAGCAGCTTAGTTGCGGCAGGGACCCGGGGAAATCAGCCCCAGCATTTT	CASSLVAAGTRGNQPQHF
TRBV4-1	TRBJ2-2	NA	NA	TGCGCCAGCAGCCAATTTGGAGTACAGGGGGGGACCGGGGAGCTGTTTTTT	CASSQFGVQGGTGELFF
TRBV19	TRBJ2-4	few	TRBD2	TGTGCCAGTAGTATCGGGGGGGTAGCCAAAAACATTCAGTACTTC	CASSIGGVAKNIQYF
TRBV7-9	TRBJ2-7	few	TRBD1	TGTGCCAGCAGCTCGCCGGGACAGACCTCCTACGAGCAGTACTTC	CASSSPGQTSYEQYF
TRBV2	TRBJ1-4	many	TRBD1	TGTGCCACTCGGGGGGACAGGGGTACACAGGAGGCTGAAAAACTGTTTTTT	CATRGDRGTQEAEKLFF
TRBV12-3/TRBV12-4	TRBJ2-7	many	TRBD1	TGTGCCAGCACCTACAGCCGGACAGGGTCCGAGCAGTACTTC	CASTYSRTGSEQYF
TRBV12-3/TRBV12-4	TRBJ2-5	many	TRBD1	TGTGCCAGCAGTTTAGGGCAGGGGGCCCTTGGGACCCAGTACTTC	CASSLGQGALGTQYF
TRBV27	TRBJ2-7	many	NA	TGTGCCAGCAGTTTATATCTTGGGCAGCCCTACGAGCAGTACTTC	CASSLYLGQPYEQYF
TRBV19	TRBJ2-1	few	NA	TGTGCCAGTAGTATAGATCTAGGCAGGGTCAATGAGCAGTTCTTC	CASSIDLGRVNEQFF
TRBV10-3	TRBJ2-2	few	NA	TGTGCCATCAGTGATTTGGCGCCCGAAGGGGCCGGGGAGCTGTTTTTT	CAISDLAPEGAGELFF
TRBV30	TRBJ2-1	few	NA	TGTGCCTGGAGTGTACGAGCGGGTGAGCAGTTCTTC	CAWSVRAGEQFF
TRBV18	TRBJ2-5	NA	TRBD2	TGTGCCAGCTCACCAGAACTAGCGGGAGGGCCTCAAGAGACCCAGTACTTC	CASSPELAGGPQETQYF
TRBV29-1	TRBJ1-6	NA	TRBD1	TGCAGCGTTGAAGATCATGTTAACAGGGGAGAGAGTTCACCCCTCCACTTT	CSVEDHVNRGESSPLHF
TRBV7-2	TRBJ1-4	NA	NA	TGTGCCAGCAGCTTGGCCTCAGGGCTCGTAGAAAAACTGTTTTTT	CASSLASGLVEKLFF
TRBV6-1	TRBJ1-1	many	NA	TGTGCCAGCAGTGAAGGGGTCAGGGGCGGCACTGAAGCTTTCTTT	CASSEGVRGGTEAFF
TRBV28	TRBJ1-4	many	TRBD1	TGTGCCAGCAGTTCCCCAGGGAGGGGGCCTAATGAAAAACTGTTTTTT	CASSSPGRGPNEKLFF
TRBV12-3/TRBV12-4	TRBJ2-2	many	TRBD2	TGTGCCAGCAGTTTGAGCGGGAGGGACACCGGGGAGCTGTTTTTT	CASSLSGRDTGELFF
TRBV18	TRBJ2-2	NA	NA	TGTGCCAGCTCACCAATAATTTACCCTGACACCGGGGAGCTGTTTTTT	CASSPIIYPDTGELFF
TRBV12-3/TRBV12-4	TRBJ2-7	many	NA	TGTGCCAGCAGTTTAGCAGGTTTGGACGAGCAGTACTTC	CASSLAGLDEQYF
TRBV7-2	TRBJ1-2	many	NA	TGTGCCAGCAGCTTAGACGGAGGGGGCTACACCTTC	CASSLDGGGYTF
TRBV20-1	TRBJ2-7	few	NA	TGCAGTGCTAGAGCTGGGGGGCTCTTAACGGGCTACGAGCAGTACTTC	CSARAGGLLTGYEQYF
TRBV27	TRBJ2-7	few	NA	TGTGCCAGCAAAAGGCAGGGTCCACTCAACGAGCAGTACTTC	CASKRQGPLNEQYF
TRBV10-2	TRBJ1-1	many	NA	TGCGCCAGCAGTGATTCAGGGGAAGCTTTCTTT	CASSDSGEAFF
TRBV7-2	TRBJ1-2	many	NA	TGTGCCAGCAGCTTACTCGAGAGGAACTATGGCTACACCTTC	CASSLLERNYGYTF
TRBV5-1	TRBJ1-6	NA	NA	TGCGCCAGCAGCGCCGGCGGGCAGACACCCCTCCACTTT	CASSAGGQTPLHF
TRBV27	TRBJ1-1	NA	NA	TGTGCCAGCAGTTCCGGGACACTGAACACTGAAGCTTTCTTT	CASSSGTLNTEAFF
TRBV15	TRBJ2-7	few	NA	TGTGCCACCAGAAGACAAGGGGACTACGAGCAGTACTTC	CATRRQGDYEQYF
TRBV11-2	TRBJ1-2	many	NA	TGTGCCAGCAGCTTATCGGGGGGTAACTATGGCTACACCTTC	CASSLSGGNYGYTF
TRBV5-1	TRBJ2-7	few	TRBD2	TGCGCCAGCAGCTTGAAGGCTAGCGGGACCTCCTACGAGCAGTACTTC	CASSLKASGTSYEQYF
TRBV5-1	TRBJ2-3	few	NA	TGCGCCAGCAGCCACAGGGACCCAACAGATACGCAGTATTTT	CASSHRDPTDTQYF